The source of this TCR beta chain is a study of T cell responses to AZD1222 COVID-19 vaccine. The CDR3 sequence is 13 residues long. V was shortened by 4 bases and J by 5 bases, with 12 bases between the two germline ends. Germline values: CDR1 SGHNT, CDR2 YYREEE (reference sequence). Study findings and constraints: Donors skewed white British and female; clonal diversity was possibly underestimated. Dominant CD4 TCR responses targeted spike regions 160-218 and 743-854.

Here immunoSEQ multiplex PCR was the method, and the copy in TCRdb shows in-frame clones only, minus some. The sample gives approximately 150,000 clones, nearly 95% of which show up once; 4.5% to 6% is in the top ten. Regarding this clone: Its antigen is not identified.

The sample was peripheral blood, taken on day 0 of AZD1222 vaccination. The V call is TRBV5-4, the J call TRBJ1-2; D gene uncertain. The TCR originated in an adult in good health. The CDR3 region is CASSPAERYGYTF. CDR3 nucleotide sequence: TGTGCCAGCAGCCCAGCCGAACGGTATGGCTACACCTTC.